A selection of T cell receptor beta chains follows, all from one sample in a study of cytomegalovirus exposure and HLA in healthy donors. Clones were read by immunoSEQ multiplex PCR, and TCRdb kept only the in-frame ones, dropping some. The table has 100,000 or so clones, around 74% seen once. Sequencing was done on a sample of PBMCs. Receptor source: a man aged 30 to 39 in good health and CMV-seropositive. Both conserved end residues are part of each CDR3. D genes are given only for firm matches. For some rows the clone size is stated as once, few or many, or as a class when expanded; others skip it.

V gene: TRBV11-1
D gene: NA
clone size: many
J gene: TRBJ2-7
CDR3 length: 15
CDR3 protein: CASSLGQGPSYEQYF
CDR3 DNA: TGTGCCAGCAGCTTAGGGCAGGGTCCCTCCTACGAGCAGTACTTC

V gene: TRBV5-8
D gene: NA
clone size: few
J gene: TRBJ1-1
CDR3 length: 13
CDR3 protein: CASSLRVNTEAFF
CDR3 DNA: TGTGCCAGCAGCTTGCGGGTCAACACTGAAGCTTTCTTT

V gene: TRBV7-3
D gene: NA
clone size: NA
J gene: TRBJ2-1
CDR3 length: 15
CDR3 protein: CASSQDKSSYNEQFF
CDR3 DNA: TGTGCCAGCAGCCAAGATAAGAGCTCCTACAATGAGCAGTTCTTC

V gene: TRBV4-2
D gene: TRBD1
clone size: NA
J gene: TRBJ2-7
CDR3 length: 15
CDR3 protein: CASSQQGQISYEQYF
CDR3 DNA: TGTGCCAGCAGCCAACAGGGACAGATCTCCTACGAGCAGTACTTC

V gene: TRBV12-5
D gene: TRBD1
clone size: few
J gene: TRBJ1-2
CDR3 length: 13
CDR3 protein: CASGDRAGYGYTF
CDR3 DNA: TGTGCTAGTGGGGACAGGGCGGGCTATGGCTACACCTTC

V gene: TRBV2
D gene: TRBD1
clone size: NA
J gene: TRBJ1-2
CDR3 length: 14
CDR3 protein: CASSEPGTVYGYTF
CDR3 DNA: TGTGCCAGCAGTGAACCCGGGACAGTATATGGCTACACCTTC

V gene: TRBV5-1
D gene: TRBD2
clone size: NA
J gene: TRBJ2-2
CDR3 length: 15
CDR3 protein: CASSFGGRQTGELFF
CDR3 DNA: TGCGCCAGCAGCTTCGGGGGGAGACAAACCGGGGAGCTGTTTTTT

V gene: TRBV6-1
D gene: NA
clone size: once
J gene: TRBJ2-3
CDR3 length: 13
CDR3 protein: CASTAGSTDTQYF
CDR3 DNA: TGTGCCAGCACTGCAGGGAGCACAGATACGCAGTATTTT

V gene: TRBV11-2
D gene: TRBD1
clone size: NA
J gene: TRBJ1-5
CDR3 length: 18
CDR3 protein: CASSLDLPWAGGNQPQHF
CDR3 DNA: TGTGCCAGCAGCTTAGATCTCCCGTGGGCAGGGGGTAATCAGCCCCAGCATTTT

V gene: TRBV6-6
D gene: TRBD2
clone size: NA
J gene: TRBJ2-6
CDR3 length: 15
CDR3 protein: CASSKTSAGANVLTF
CDR3 DNA: TGTGCCAGCAGCAAGACTAGCGCTGGGGCCAACGTCCTGACTTTC

V gene: TRBV6-5
D gene: NA
clone size: NA
J gene: TRBJ1-5
CDR3 length: 15
CDR3 protein: CASSYMRGSNQPQHF
CDR3 DNA: TGTGCCAGCAGTTACATGCGGGGTAGCAATCAGCCCCAGCATTTT

V gene: TRBV19
D gene: TRBD2
clone size: once
J gene: TRBJ2-1
CDR3 length: 19
CDR3 protein: CASSRGLAGGPSSYNEQFF
CDR3 DNA: TGTGCCAGTAGTAGGGGACTAGCGGGGGGACCGAGCTCCTACAATGAGCAGTTCTTC

V gene: TRBV19
D gene: TRBD1
clone size: many
J gene: TRBJ1-3
CDR3 length: 15
CDR3 protein: CASSSDRATGNTIYF
CDR3 DNA: TGTGCCAGCAGCTCTGACAGGGCGACTGGAAACACCATATATTTT

V gene: TRBV19
D gene: TRBD1
clone size: NA
J gene: TRBJ1-4
CDR3 length: 17
CDR3 protein: CASSMTGQGATNEKLFF
CDR3 DNA: TGTGCCAGTAGTATGACGGGACAGGGAGCAACTAATGAAAAACTGTTTTTT

V gene: TRBV7-9
D gene: NA
clone size: NA
J gene: TRBJ2-7
CDR3 length: 15
CDR3 protein: CASSPGTMSPYEQYF
CDR3 DNA: TGTGCCAGCAGCCCAGGGACAATGAGCCCCTACGAGCAGTACTTC

V gene: TRBV6-1
D gene: NA
clone size: NA
J gene: TRBJ2-2
CDR3 length: 15
CDR3 protein: CASSEAVANTGGLFF
CDR3 DNA: TGTGCCAGCAGTGAAGCGGTCGCGAACACCGGGGGGCTGTTTTTT

V gene: TRBV9
D gene: NA
clone size: once
J gene: TRBJ2-2
CDR3 length: 14
CDR3 protein: CASSANPSTGELFF
CDR3 DNA: TGTGCCAGCAGCGCGAACCCCAGCACCGGGGAGCTGTTTTTT

V gene: TRBV4-3
D gene: TRBD2
clone size: NA
J gene: TRBJ2-1
CDR3 length: 16
CDR3 protein: CASSGDRDYRYNEQFF
CDR3 DNA: TGCGCCAGCAGCGGAGACCGGGACTATAGATACAATGAGCAGTTCTTC

V gene: TRBV7-9
D gene: TRBD1
clone size: NA
J gene: TRBJ2-5
CDR3 length: 13
CDR3 protein: CASSRTGGETQYF
CDR3 DNA: TGTGCCAGCAGCAGGACAGGGGGAGAGACCCAGTACTTC

V gene: TRBV9
D gene: TRBD1
clone size: NA
J gene: TRBJ2-7
CDR3 length: 14
CDR3 protein: CASSPGQEAYEQYF
CDR3 DNA: TGTGCCAGCAGCCCAGGACAGGAAGCCTACGAGCAGTACTTC